This T cell receptor (beta chain) derives from a study of blood T cell repertoires in COVID-19. The CDR3 consists of 13 residues. Germline-derived CDR1 and CDR2 are SSHAT and FNYEAQ (reference sequence). Remarks on this clone: Relative to the germline gene, one junction end is altered; a read error may explain this.

Study processing details: Reference gene primer amplification gave estimated nucleated cell counts. Using immunoSEQ multiplex PCR, the repertoire was profiled, and TCRdb retains in-frame clones only, with some absent. The V and J calls and the clone size are those of that table, but D and trimming were determined from the DNA. The sample has around 160,000 clones, about 88% seen once. The TCR originated in a human donor in a cohort sampled during active COVID-19. Sequenced material: peripheral blood. The chain couples TRBV7-7 to TRBJ2-5; D might be TRBD2 (5 bases). The CDR3 protein is CASSLALKETQYF. CDR3 in DNA: TGTGCTAGCAGCTTAGCGTTAAAAGAGACCCAGTACTTC.